The rows below give T cell receptor beta chains drawn from one sample of a study of beta chain features in type 1 diabetes. Sequencing used immunoSEQ multiplex PCR; TCRdb keeps in-frame clones, though not all of them. The sample includes about 360,000 clones, 10% to 15% seen only once; the top ten take around 0.0099%. Sequences were obtained from naive CD4+ T cells from blood. All receptors come from a woman between 18 and 30 years old with type 1 diabetes. Each CDR3 is given with its conserved first and last residue. D genes are given only for firm matches. Only some rows state a clone size, as once, few, many or a class for expanded clones.

>TRBD1|NA|TRBV7-9|TRBJ1-4
CASSLLAGGNEKLFF
TGTGCCAGCAGCTTACTTGCAGGGGGGAATGAAAAACTGTTTTTT
>NA|few|TRBV28|TRBJ2-7
CASSFYYEQYF
TGTGCCAGCAGTTTTTATTACGAGCAGTACTTC
>NA|NA|TRBV5-4|TRBJ2-7
CASSLAGASYEQYF
TGTGCCAGCAGCTTGGCTGGAGCCTCCTACGAGCAGTACTTC
>NA|few|TRBV10-3|TRBJ1-1
CAISEGLGGTNTEAFF
TGTGCCATCAGTGAGGGGCTTGGCGGGACGAACACTGAAGCTTTCTTT
>NA|NA|TRBV7-2|TRBJ2-1
CASSLGPRGFF
TGTGCCAGCAGCTTAGGACCTCGGGGGTTCTTC
>TRBD1|NA|TRBV15|TRBJ1-2
CATSPRTGDVGYTF
TGTGCCACCAGCCCTCGGACAGGGGATGTGGGCTACACCTTC
>NA|few|TRBV5-1|TRBJ2-5
CASSRARDQETQYF
TGCGCCAGCAGCCGTGCGAGGGATCAAGAGACCCAGTACTTC
>NA|NA|TRBV6-1|TRBJ1-5
CATTTGLSNQPQHF
TGTGCCACCACGACGGGGTTAAGCAATCAGCCCCAGCATTTT
>NA|few|TRBV7-3|TRBJ2-3
CASSQNRGTDTQYF
TGTGCCAGCAGCCAAAACAGGGGCACAGATACGCAGTATTTT
>NA|NA|TRBV15|TRBJ2-7
CATSPANSLYEQYF
TGTGCCACCAGCCCAGCCAACAGCCTCTACGAGCAGTACTTC
>NA|few|TRBV5-1|TRBJ1-5
CASSPSYGNQPQHF
TGCGCCAGCAGCCCCTCCTACGGGAATCAGCCCCAGCATTTT
>NA|few|TRBV14|TRBJ2-1
CASSGASRVNEQFF
TGTGCCAGCAGCGGGGCCTCCAGGGTCAATGAGCAGTTCTTC
>NA|few|TRBV7-9|TRBJ2-5
CASGDERVTRGTQYF
TGTGCCAGCGGCGACGAACGGGTTACCCGAGGGACCCAGTACTTC
>NA|NA|TRBV11-2|TRBJ2-1
CASNRQYSGEQFF
TGTGCCAGCAACAGACAGTACTCTGGGGAGCAGTTCTTC
>NA|few|TRBV4-2|TRBJ2-3
CASSQVEAGSTDTQYF
TGTGCCAGCAGCCAAGTGGAAGCCGGGAGTACAGATACGCAGTATTTT
>NA|few|TRBV19|TRBJ1-1
CATTRNTEAFF
TGTGCCACAACCAGAAACACTGAAGCTTTCTTT
>TRBD1|NA|TRBV9|TRBJ1-6
CASSGSGQGTSPLHF
TGTGCCAGCAGCGGATCGGGACAGGGCACTTCACCCCTCCACTTT
>TRBD2|few|TRBV29-1|TRBJ2-7
CSVSGVEREGLGSYEQYF
TGCAGCGTGTCCGGGGTGGAGCGGGAGGGCCTTGGGTCCTACGAGCAGTACTTC
>NA|few|TRBV9|TRBJ2-7
CASSVGRGSGYEQYF
TGTGCCAGCAGCGTAGGGAGAGGGTCGGGCTACGAGCAGTACTTC
>NA|NA|TRBV7-9|TRBJ2-1
CASSLFTGAFNEQFF
TGTGCCAGCAGCTTATTTACGGGAGCGTTCAATGAGCAGTTCTTC
>TRBD2|NA|TRBV5-1|TRBJ2-5
CASSSLAAEETQYF
TGCGCCAGCAGCTCGCTAGCGGCCGAAGAGACCCAGTACTTC
>NA|NA|TRBV11-2|TRBJ2-3
CASSLVGGRLEADTQYF
TGTGCCAGCAGCTTAGTCGGAGGGAGGCTAGAGGCAGATACGCAGTATTTT
>TRBD1|NA|TRBV7-9|TRBJ2-7
CASSLTGGGYSYEQYF
TGTGCCAGCAGCTTGACAGGGGGCGGGTACTCCTACGAGCAGTACTTC
>NA|few|TRBV27|TRBJ1-2
CASSPRLQGYGYTF
TGTGCCAGCAGTCCCCGGCTCCAGGGCTATGGCTACACCTTC
>NA|NA|TRBV7-2|TRBJ1-2
CASSATGNYGYTF
TGTGCCAGCAGCGCCACAGGAAACTATGGCTACACCTTC
>NA|few|TRBV7-2|TRBJ1-3
CASSRDWSSGNTIYF
TGTGCCAGCAGCCGTGACTGGAGCTCTGGAAACACCATATATTTT
>NA|NA|TRBV7-3|TRBJ2-7
CASSLSAASYEQYF
TGTGCCAGCAGCCTCTCAGCGGCCTCCTACGAGCAGTACTTC
>NA|few|TRBV7-9|TRBJ2-3
CASSQTGPTGGDTQYF
TGTGCCAGCAGCCAGACCGGGCCGACAGGCGGAGATACGCAGTATTTT